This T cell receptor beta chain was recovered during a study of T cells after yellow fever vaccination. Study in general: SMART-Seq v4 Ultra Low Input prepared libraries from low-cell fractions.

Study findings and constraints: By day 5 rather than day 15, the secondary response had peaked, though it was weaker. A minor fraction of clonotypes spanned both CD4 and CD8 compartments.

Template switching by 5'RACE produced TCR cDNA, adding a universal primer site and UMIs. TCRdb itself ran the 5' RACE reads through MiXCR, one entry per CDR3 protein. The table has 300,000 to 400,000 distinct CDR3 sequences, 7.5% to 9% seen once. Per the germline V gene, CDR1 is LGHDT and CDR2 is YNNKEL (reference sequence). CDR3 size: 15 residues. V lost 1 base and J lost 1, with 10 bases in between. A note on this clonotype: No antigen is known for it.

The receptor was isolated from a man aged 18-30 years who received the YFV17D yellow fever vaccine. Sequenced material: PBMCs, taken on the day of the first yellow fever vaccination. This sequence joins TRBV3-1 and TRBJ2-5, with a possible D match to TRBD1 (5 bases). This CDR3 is CASSQGWGPQETQYF. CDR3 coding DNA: TGTGCCAGCAGCCAAGGCTGGGGCCCCCAAGAGACCCAGTACTTC.